Listed below are T cell receptor beta chains from one sample, sequenced in a study of vaccination and CD4 T cells after COVID-19. These receptors lack a known antigen. TCRdb re-called the PCR reads with MiXCR, one entry per CDR3 protein. The data show approximately 290 distinct CDR3 sequences, with roughly 10% seen just once and under 30% held by the top ten. What was sequenced was CD4+ T cells from blood, cultured in vitro. Receptors were obtained from a human donor in good health. Both conserved end residues are part of each CDR3. A D gene is named only where the DNA matches it firmly. For some rows the clone size is stated as once, few or many, or as a class when expanded; others skip it.

clone_size: medium-sized
j_call: TRBJ2-2
v_call: TRBV12-3/TRBV12-4
d_call: NA
cdr3_nt: TGTGCCAGCAGACACTCGCTAGACAGAGCGGTTAACACCGGGGAGCTGTTTTTT
cdr3_aa: CASRHSLDRAVNTGELFF

clone_size: large
j_call: TRBJ1-4
v_call: TRBV20-1
d_call: NA
cdr3_nt: TGCAGTACCAGGGAGGTTGAAAAACTGTTTTTT
cdr3_aa: CSTREVEKLFF

clone_size: large
j_call: TRBJ2-2
v_call: TRBV6-1
d_call: NA
cdr3_nt: TGTGCCAGCAGTCTCGTTGGGACCGGGGAGCTGTTTTTT
cdr3_aa: CASSLVGTGELFF

clone_size: large
j_call: TRBJ1-6
v_call: TRBV5-8
d_call: NA
cdr3_nt: TGTGCCAGCAGCTTGATAAGGCAGGGACGTTCACCCCTCCACTTT
cdr3_aa: CASSLIRQGRSPLHF

clone_size: large
j_call: TRBJ2-3
v_call: TRBV5-1
d_call: TRBD1
cdr3_nt: TGCGCCAGCAGCTTCAAACAGGGGCCCCCCACAGATACGCAGTATTTT
cdr3_aa: CASSFKQGPPTDTQYF

clone_size: large
j_call: TRBJ2-1
v_call: TRBV10-2
d_call: TRBD1
cdr3_nt: TGCGCCAGCACCCAGACAGGGTGGTCCTACAATGAGCAGTTCTTC
cdr3_aa: CASTQTGWSYNEQFF

clone_size: NA
j_call: TRBJ1-1
v_call: TRBV7-8
d_call: NA
cdr3_nt: TGTGCCAGCAGCGTTAAGGGGGACACTGAAGCTTTCTTT
cdr3_aa: CASSVKGDTEAFF

clone_size: large
j_call: TRBJ2-7
v_call: TRBV5-1
d_call: TRBD1
cdr3_nt: TGCGCCAGCAGCTCAGCACCCTCGGGACAGGGTGACGAGCAGTACTTC
cdr3_aa: CASSSAPSGQGDEQYF

clone_size: few
j_call: TRBJ1-4
v_call: TRBV18
d_call: NA
cdr3_nt: TGTGCCAGCTCACAACGAGCAGCAGCCTATTCAGGTGAAAAACTGTTTTTT
cdr3_aa: CASSQRAAAYSGEKLFF

clone_size: large
j_call: TRBJ2-3
v_call: TRBV4-1
d_call: TRBD2
cdr3_nt: TGCGCCAGCAGCCAACCGGGACTAGCGGGAGGCCACCGCCCAGATACGCAGTATTTT
cdr3_aa: CASSQPGLAGGHRPDTQYF

clone_size: NA
j_call: TRBJ2-1
v_call: TRBV7-8
d_call: TRBD1
cdr3_nt: TGTGCCAGCAGCTTCCGAGAGGGGGCTGCCAATGAGCAGTTCTTC
cdr3_aa: CASSFREGAANEQFF

clone_size: few
j_call: TRBJ1-6
v_call: TRBV18
d_call: TRBD1
cdr3_nt: TGTGCCAGCTCACCCTGGACAGGGGGGAGGTGGAACAATTCACCCCTCCACTTT
cdr3_aa: CASSPWTGGRWNNSPLHF

clone_size: large
j_call: TRBJ1-4
v_call: TRBV15
d_call: TRBD1
cdr3_nt: TGTGCCACCAGCGACGGACAGGGGGGTGAAAAACTGTTTTTT
cdr3_aa: CATSDGQGGEKLFF

clone_size: large
j_call: TRBJ1-5
v_call: TRBV12-3/TRBV12-4
d_call: NA
cdr3_nt: TGTGCCAGCAGTTCCCCGACAGAATTTAGCCAGCCCCAGCATTTT
cdr3_aa: CASSSPTEFSQPQHF

clone_size: large
j_call: TRBJ2-7
v_call: TRBV10-2
d_call: NA
cdr3_nt: TGCGCCAGCAGGGATTGGACAGAGCAGTACTTC
cdr3_aa: CASRDWTEQYF

clone_size: medium-sized
j_call: TRBJ2-2
v_call: TRBV27
d_call: TRBD2
cdr3_nt: TGTGCCAGCAGTTTGGGTGGGAGGGCCACCGGGGAGCTGTTTTTT
cdr3_aa: CASSLGGRATGELFF

clone_size: large
j_call: TRBJ1-2
v_call: TRBV28
d_call: NA
cdr3_nt: TGTGCCAGCAGTTTATCGGAAGGCTACACCTTC
cdr3_aa: CASSLSEGYTF

clone_size: large
j_call: TRBJ2-5
v_call: TRBV20-1
d_call: TRBD2
cdr3_nt: TGCAGTGCTAGAGATGGGGGGGTGCAAGAGACCCAGTACTTC
cdr3_aa: CSARDGGVQETQYF

clone_size: large
j_call: TRBJ1-1
v_call: TRBV4-3
d_call: NA
cdr3_nt: TGCGCCAGCAGCCAAGAACCCATGAACACTGAAGCTTTCTTT
cdr3_aa: CASSQEPMNTEAFF

clone_size: medium-sized
j_call: TRBJ1-1
v_call: TRBV16
d_call: NA
cdr3_nt: TGTGCCAGCAGCCAGTACCGGGAGAACACTGAAGCTTTCTTT
cdr3_aa: CASSQYRENTEAFF

clone_size: NA
j_call: TRBJ2-7
v_call: TRBV18
d_call: NA
cdr3_nt: TGTGCCAGCTCACTATCGGATAGCAGGCAATACGAGCAGTACTTC
cdr3_aa: CASSLSDSRQYEQYF

clone_size: large
j_call: TRBJ1-6
v_call: TRBV6-2/TRBV6-3
d_call: NA
cdr3_nt: TGTGCCAGCAGTTACGAGGCGGGGACGTCCTATAATTCACCCCTCCACTTT
cdr3_aa: CASSYEAGTSYNSPLHF

clone_size: large
j_call: TRBJ1-1
v_call: TRBV18
d_call: TRBD1
cdr3_nt: TGTGCCAGCTCACCTTCTCCGACAGGGCATAACACTGAAGCTTTCTTT
cdr3_aa: CASSPSPTGHNTEAFF

clone_size: medium-sized
j_call: TRBJ2-7
v_call: TRBV9
d_call: NA
cdr3_nt: TGTGCCAGCAGCGTAGGAGCAGGTCCTCTCTACGAGCAGTACTTC
cdr3_aa: CASSVGAGPLYEQYF

clone_size: large
j_call: TRBJ1-5
v_call: TRBV6-2/TRBV6-3
d_call: NA
cdr3_nt: TGTGCCAGCAGTGACAGGATCCAGCCCCAGCATTTT
cdr3_aa: CASSDRIQPQHF

clone_size: large
j_call: TRBJ2-5
v_call: TRBV5-8
d_call: TRBD1
cdr3_nt: TGTGCCAGCAGCCTTCCGACAGGGGGCATTATGGAGACCCAGTACTTC
cdr3_aa: CASSLPTGGIMETQYF